This record covers a single TCR beta chain. The antigen remains undetermined. The data belong to a study of cytomegalovirus exposure and HLA in healthy donors. The CDR3 has 15 amino acids. Looked up from germline, CDR1 is MDHEN and CDR2 is SYDVKM. V dropped 2 bases and J dropped 2; count of bases not matched to a gene: 4. Primers included in the PCR were 60 Vbeta and 13 Jbeta primers. The table came from immunoSEQ multiplex PCR; TCRdb's copy has only in-frame clones and leaves some out. Here the sample spans 90,000 to 100,000 clones, around 76% being singletons. Study results and caveats: Across all donors, roughly uniform sequencing depth was an assumption of the presence/absence analyses. Later analysis demonstrated an association between a missense DCLRE1C variant and TCR beta V- and J-gene trimming. CMV antigen specificity was confirmed in vitro for three CMV-associated chains. According to the study, roughly 180 TCR beta chains were cytomegalovirus-associated.

This clonotype was sampled from a man aged 40-49 years in good health and CMV-seropositive. The chain recombines TRBV28 with TRBJ2-5, with 8 bases identical to TRBD1. Sequencing was performed on PBMCs. CDR3 nucleotide sequence: TGTGCCAGCAGTTTACGCAGGGGGCTGCAAGAGACCCAGTACTTC. It codes for CASSLRRGLQETQYF.